Listed below are T cell receptor beta chains from one sample, sequenced in a study of blood T cell repertoires in COVID-19. The protocol was immunoSEQ multiplex PCR, while the TCRdb copy is restricted to in-frame clones and leaves out a portion. Among more than 15,000 clones listed, around 80% were seen once. Sequencing was carried out using peripheral blood. The receptors shown here come from a man between 60 and 75 years old with active or convalescent COVID-19. CDR3s include the opening cysteine and the closing phenylalanine or tryptophan. D genes are given only for firm matches. A clone size is listed for some rows: how often the clone was seen (once, few, many), or a class if it is expanded.

once,NA,TRBJ1-5,TRBV10-2,CASSPGSNQPQHF,TGCGCCAGCAGTCCGGGTTCTAATCAGCCCCAGCATTTT
NA,NA,TRBJ1-2,TRBV19,CASSLGSTNYGYTF,TGTGCCAGTAGTTTGGGCAGTACCAACTATGGCTACACCTTC
NA,NA,TRBJ1-4,TRBV10-2,CASSTGPLLFF,TGCGCCAGCAGTACAGGGCCGCTACTGTTTTTT
NA,TRBD1,TRBJ2-5,TRBV6-5,CASTGGDQETQYF,TGTGCCAGCACAGGGGGCGACCAAGAGACCCAGTACTTC
NA,TRBD1,TRBJ1-2,TRBV7-8,CASSRPGQNGYTF,TGTGCCAGCAGCCGCCCGGGACAGAATGGCTACACCTTC
NA,NA,TRBJ2-7,TRBV5-1,CASSLGASTQYYGQYF,TGCGCCAGCAGCTTGGGTGCTAGCACACAATACTACGGCCAGTACTTC
NA,TRBD1,TRBJ1-6,TRBV11-2,CASSSQGRGDNSPLHF,TGTGCCAGCAGCTCACAGGGGAGAGGGGATAATTCACCCCTCCACTTT
NA,TRBD1,TRBJ1-5,TRBV12-5,CASGLTGGYQPQHF,TGTGCTAGTGGTTTGACAGGGGGTTACCAGCCCCAGCATTTT
few,NA,TRBJ1-1,TRBV6-5,CASSRGGDWGTEAFF,TGTGCCAGCAGTCGCGGGGGGGATTGGGGCACTGAAGCTTTCTTT
few,TRBD2,TRBJ2-4,TRBV30,CAWSVRPSGMRHIQYF,TGTGCCTGGAGTGTACGCCCTAGCGGGATGAGGCACATTCAGTACTTC
NA,TRBD2,TRBJ2-3,TRBV7-2,CASSFTSGDTDTQYF,TGTGCCAGCAGCTTCACTAGCGGGGACACAGATACGCAGTATTTT
NA,TRBD1,TRBJ1-4,TRBV6-1,CASRPDRGGEKLFF,TGTGCCAGCAGACCCGACAGGGGAGGTGAAAAACTGTTTTTT
NA,NA,TRBJ1-3,TRBV28,CASSWGVGNTIYF,TGTGCCAGCAGTTGGGGAGTGGGAAACACCATATATTTT
few,NA,TRBJ1-2,TRBV19,CASSKETRRYYGYTF,TGTGCCAGTAGTAAAGAGACACGTCGGTACTATGGCTACACCTTC
NA,TRBD2,TRBJ2-3,TRBV19,CASSPGTSGNQRHTQYF,TGTGCCAGTAGTCCAGGGACTAGCGGGAATCAAAGGCATACGCAGTATTTT
NA,TRBD1,TRBJ2-4,TRBV30,CAWSPPDRDGNIQYF,TGTGCCTGGAGTCCCCCCGACAGGGACGGAAACATTCAGTACTTC
once,NA,TRBJ1-1,TRBV28,CASTQKRSTEAFF,TGTGCCAGCACCCAAAAGAGGAGCACTGAAGCTTTCTTT
NA,TRBD1,TRBJ2-7,TRBV12-5,CASGTFQGTASYEQYF,TGTGCTAGTGGTACCTTCCAGGGGACAGCATCCTACGAGCAGTACTTC
NA,NA,TRBJ1-2,TRBV28,CASRRKGLGNYGYTF,TGTGCCAGCAGGAGGAAGGGGCTAGGTAACTATGGCTACACCTTC
NA,NA,TRBJ2-5,TRBV28,CASSLWEGQETQYF,TGTGCCAGCAGTTTATGGGAGGGTCAAGAGACCCAGTACTTC
NA,NA,TRBJ2-5,TRBV7-2,CASSWGRTEGTQYF,TGTGCCAGCAGTTGGGGCCGCACGGAAGGGACCCAGTACTTC
NA,NA,TRBJ1-2,TRBV3-1/TRBV3-2,CASSLRRWQNSNLNYGYTF,TGTGCCAGCAGCCTTCGGAGGTGGCAGAACTCGAACTTAAACTATGGCTACACCTTC
NA,TRBD2,TRBJ2-5,TRBV7-8,CASSFASGMKETQYF,TGTGCCAGCAGCTTCGCTAGCGGGATGAAAGAGACCCAGTACTTC
once,NA,TRBJ2-1,TRBV4-1,CASSHFLRGFNEQFF,TGCGCCAGCAGCCACTTTCTCAGGGGCTTCAATGAGCAGTTCTTC
NA,TRBD1,TRBJ2-7,TRBV5-6,CASRTRDRGGEQYF,TGTGCCAGCAGGACGCGGGACAGGGGAGGGGAGCAGTACTTC
NA,TRBD1,TRBJ2-1,TRBV6-5,CASRGQRGQFF,TGTGCCAGCAGGGGACAGAGAGGGCAGTTCTTC
NA,NA,TRBJ1-5,TRBV11-2,CASSVSDRQPQHF,TGTGCCAGCAGCGTCTCAGATCGTCAGCCCCAGCATTTT
NA,NA,TRBJ1-5,TRBV28,CASYNPGALRHQPQHF,TGTGCCAGCTATAATCCAGGGGCCCTTAGGCATCAGCCCCAGCATTTT
NA,TRBD2,TRBJ2-1,TRBV7-2,CASSSRRGAYNEQFF,TGTGCCAGCAGCTCCCGGCGGGGGGCCTACAATGAGCAGTTCTTC
NA,NA,TRBJ2-7,TRBV6-5,CASSYGRNYEQYF,TGTGCCAGCAGTTACGGCAGGAACTACGAGCAGTACTTC
NA,TRBD1,TRBJ2-1,TRBV9,CASSVAPGQGRNEQFF,TGTGCCAGCAGCGTAGCCCCGGGACAGGGGAGAAATGAGCAGTTCTTC
NA,TRBD1,TRBJ1-1,TRBV5-1,CASSWGTGMNTEAFF,TGCGCCAGCAGCTGGGGGACAGGGATGAACACTGAAGCTTTCTTT
NA,NA,TRBJ2-3,TRBV20-1,CSASRGVGATDTQYF,TGCAGTGCTAGTCGAGGAGTGGGGGCCACAGATACGCAGTATTTT
NA,NA,TRBJ2-2,TRBV28,CASSFFGRGPNTGELFF,TGTGCCAGCAGTTTTTTCGGGAGAGGACCGAACACCGGGGAGCTGTTTTTT
once,NA,TRBJ2-5,TRBV19,CASSIGNRETQYF,TGTGCCAGTAGTATAGGAAACAGGGAGACCCAGTACTTC
NA,NA,TRBJ1-4,TRBV12-3/TRBV12-4,CASSQDTEKLFF,TGTGCCAGCAGTCAAGACACTGAAAAACTGTTTTTT
once,NA,TRBJ2-3,TRBV21-1,CASSKGLAGGDTQYF,TGTGCCAGCAGCAAGGGACTAGCGGGGGGGGATACGCAGTATTTT
NA,TRBD1,TRBJ2-2,TRBV7-9,CASSPGGQGNPNTGELFF,TGTGCCAGCAGCCCCGGGGGACAGGGCAATCCGAACACCGGGGAGCTGTTTTTT
NA,NA,TRBJ1-5,TRBV2,CASAQGSGQPQHF,TGTGCCAGCGCGCAGGGGTCAGGCCAGCCCCAGCATTTT
NA,TRBD2,TRBJ2-3,TRBV3-1/TRBV3-2,CASSQGLSGRAVTDTQYF,TGTGCCAGCAGCCAAGGACTGAGCGGGAGAGCGGTGACAGATACGCAGTATTTT
NA,TRBD1,TRBJ1-2,TRBV4-1,CASSSDRGEEYGYTF,TGCGCCAGCAGCTCAGACAGGGGCGAGGAATATGGCTACACCTTC
once,NA,TRBJ1-2,TRBV19,CASSIDAGRVAYGYTF,TGTGCCAGTAGTATAGATGCCGGCAGGGTCGCCTATGGCTACACCTTC
medium-sized,NA,TRBJ2-2,TRBV5-1,CASSLAFSPQANTGELFF,TGCGCCAGCAGCTTGGCGTTTTCCCCCCAGGCCAACACCGGGGAGCTGTTTTTT
few,TRBD2,TRBJ2-1,TRBV19,CASSRLADYNEQFF,TGTGCCAGTAGTAGACTAGCGGACTACAATGAGCAGTTCTTC
once,NA,TRBJ2-1,TRBV5-4,CASTGINEQFF,TGTGCCAGCACGGGGATCAATGAGCAGTTCTTC
NA,NA,TRBJ1-6,TRBV7-5,CVRSLRHADETAPSYNSPLHF,TGTGTCAGAAGCTTACGACACGCGGACGAGACAGCACCCTCCTATAATTCACCCCTCCACTTT
NA,TRBD1,TRBJ1-5,TRBV5-4,CASSSGQYQPQHF,TGTGCCAGCAGCTCGGGACAGTATCAGCCCCAGCATTTT
once,TRBD2,TRBJ2-7,TRBV30,CAWRRGVLYEQYF,TGTGCCTGGAGGCGGGGGGTCCTTTACGAGCAGTACTTC
NA,NA,TRBJ1-5,TRBV6-5,CASRAGSLSNQPQHF,TGTGCCAGCAGAGCAGGGTCCCTTAGCAATCAGCCCCAGCATTTT
NA,TRBD1,TRBJ1-6,TRBV6-6,CASSATGGRNSPLHF,TGTGCCAGCAGTGCGACAGGGGGCAGGAATTCACCCCTCCACTTT
NA,TRBD2,TRBJ2-7,TRBV27,CASSLGGVRKDEQYF,TGTGCCAGCAGTTTGGGGGGGGTCAGGAAAGACGAGCAGTACTTC
medium-sized,TRBD1,TRBJ1-5,TRBV7-9,CASSPGQGFQPQHF,TGTGCCAGCAGCCCAGGACAGGGCTTTCAGCCCCAGCATTTT